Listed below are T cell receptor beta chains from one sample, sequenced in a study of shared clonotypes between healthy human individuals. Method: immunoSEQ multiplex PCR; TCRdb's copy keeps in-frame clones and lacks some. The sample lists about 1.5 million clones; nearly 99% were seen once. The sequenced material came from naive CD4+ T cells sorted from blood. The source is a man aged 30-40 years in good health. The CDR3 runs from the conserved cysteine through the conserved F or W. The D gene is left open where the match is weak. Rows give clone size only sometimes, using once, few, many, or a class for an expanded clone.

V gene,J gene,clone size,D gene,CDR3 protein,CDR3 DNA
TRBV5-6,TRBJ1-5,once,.,CASSFRGGNQPQHF,TGTGCCAGCAGCTTCCGGGGTGGAAATCAGCCCCAGCATTTT
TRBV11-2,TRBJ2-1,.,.,CASSLGEYAGSSNEQFF,TGTGCCAGCAGCTTAGGGGAGTACGCGGGGAGCAGTAATGAGCAGTTCTTC
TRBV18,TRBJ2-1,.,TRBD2,CASSPQREIYNEQFF,TGTGCCAGCTCACCACAGCGGGAGATCTACAATGAGCAGTTCTTC
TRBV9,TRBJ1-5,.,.,CASSSTDSNQPQHF,TGTGCCAGCAGCTCGACAGACAGCAATCAGCCCCAGCATTTT
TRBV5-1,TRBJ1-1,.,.,CASSFAGMNTEAFF,TGCGCCAGCAGCTTTGCAGGAATGAACACTGAAGCTTTCTTT
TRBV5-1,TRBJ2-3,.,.,CASRTGPTDTQYF,TGCGCCAGCCGCACAGGGCCCACAGATACGCAGTATTTT
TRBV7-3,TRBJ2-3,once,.,CASSLDGRVSTDTQYF,TGTGCCAGCAGCTTAGACGGACGGGTCAGCACAGATACGCAGTATTTT
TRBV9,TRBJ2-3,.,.,CASSVVPAPGVDTQYF,TGTGCCAGCAGCGTAGTCCCCGCCCCAGGGGTAGATACGCAGTATTTT
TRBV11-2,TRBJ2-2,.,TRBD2,CASSLGSVLAGPGELFF,TGTGCCAGCAGCTTGGGATCGGTACTAGCGGGACCCGGGGAGCTGTTTTTT
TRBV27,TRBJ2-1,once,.,CASSLSRPDNEQFF,TGTGCCAGCAGTTTAAGTCGTCCGGACAATGAGCAGTTCTTC
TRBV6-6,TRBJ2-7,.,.,CASSYRLPYEQYF,TGTGCCAGCAGTTATCGGCTTCCCTACGAGCAGTACTTC
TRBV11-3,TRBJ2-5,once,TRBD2,CASSLGGREETQYF,TGTGCCAGCAGCTTAGGCGGGAGGGAAGAGACCCAGTACTTC
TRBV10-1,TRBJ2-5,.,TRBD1,CASSEGQGAGTQYF,TGCGCCAGCAGTGAGGGGCAGGGGGCCGGGACCCAGTACTTC
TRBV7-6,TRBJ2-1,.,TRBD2,CASSIVAGSNEQFF,TGTGCCAGCAGTATCGTAGCGGGCTCCAATGAGCAGTTCTTC
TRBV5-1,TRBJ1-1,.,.,CASSLEQGLNTEAFF,TGCGCCAGCAGCTTGGAGCAGGGGTTGAACACTGAAGCTTTCTTT
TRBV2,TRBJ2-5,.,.,CASSQLDLGTQYF,TGTGCCAGCAGTCAGTTGGATCTCGGGACCCAGTACTTC
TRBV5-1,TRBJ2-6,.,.,CASSLPARAPYSGANVLTF,TGCGCCAGCAGCCTGCCGGCGAGGGCCCCATACTCTGGGGCCAACGTCCTGACTTTC
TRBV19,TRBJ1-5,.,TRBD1,CASTQGGGNQPQHF,TGTGCCAGTACCCAGGGGGGTGGCAATCAGCCCCAGCATTTT
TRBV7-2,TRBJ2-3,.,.,CASSLDWGLSTDTQYF,TGTGCCAGCAGCTTAGATTGGGGACTTAGCACAGATACGCAGTATTTT
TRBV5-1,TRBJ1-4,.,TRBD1,CASSPRTGGSEKLFF,TGCGCCAGCAGCCCACGGACAGGGGGAAGTGAAAAACTGTTTTTT
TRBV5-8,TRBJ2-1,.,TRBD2,CASSLSGTREQFF,TGTGCCAGCAGCCTAAGCGGGACTCGAGAGCAGTTCTTC
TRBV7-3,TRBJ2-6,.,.,CASQGSGANVLTF,TGTGCCAGCCAGGGCTCTGGGGCCAACGTCCTGACTTTC
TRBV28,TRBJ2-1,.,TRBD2,CASSLWTSGRYEQFF,TGTGCCAGCAGTTTATGGACTAGCGGGAGATATGAGCAGTTCTTC
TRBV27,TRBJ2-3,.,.,CASSPPSTDTQYF,TGTGCCAGCAGTCCTCCTAGCACAGATACGCAGTATTTT
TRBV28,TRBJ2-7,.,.,CASSLTGLPYEQYF,TGTGCCAGCAGTTTAACGGGCTTGCCCTACGAGCAGTACTTC
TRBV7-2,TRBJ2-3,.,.,CASSFQTGKGADTQYF,TGTGCCAGCAGCTTTCAAACAGGGAAGGGTGCAGATACGCAGTATTTT
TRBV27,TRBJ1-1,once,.,CASSLGRSWTSSAFF,TGTGCCAGCAGTTTAGGGAGGTCTTGGACAAGTAGCGCTTTCTTT
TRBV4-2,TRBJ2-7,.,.,CASSQGAQGYEQYF,TGTGCCAGCAGCCAAGGGGCTCAGGGGTACGAGCAGTACTTC
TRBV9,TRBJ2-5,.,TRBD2,CASSVGVGLAGQETQYF,TGTGCCAGCAGCGTAGGGGTGGGACTAGCAGGACAAGAGACCCAGTACTTC
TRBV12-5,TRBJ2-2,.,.,CASGGTVGPSPGELFF,TGTGCTAGCGGGGGGACAGTAGGCCCCAGCCCCGGGGAGCTGTTTTTT
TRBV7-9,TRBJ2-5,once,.,CASSLAVETQYF,TGTGCCAGCAGCCTAGCAGTAGAGACCCAGTACTTC
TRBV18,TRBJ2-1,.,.,CASSPAGQLINEQFF,TGTGCCAGCTCACCCGCGGGACAGTTAATAAATGAGCAGTTCTTC
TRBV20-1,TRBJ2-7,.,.,CSASLAYEQYF,TGCAGTGCTAGTCTCGCCTACGAGCAGTACTTC
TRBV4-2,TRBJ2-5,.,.,CASSQEVMGPGETQYF,TGTGCCAGCAGCCAAGAAGTCATGGGGCCGGGGGAGACCCAGTACTTC
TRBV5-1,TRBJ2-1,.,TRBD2,CASSLASSGRGDYNEQFF,TGCGCCAGCAGCTTGGCCTCTAGCGGGAGGGGTGACTACAATGAGCAGTTCTTC
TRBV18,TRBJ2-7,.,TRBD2,CASSRTTSGRYEQYF,TGTGCCAGCTCACGCACGACTAGCGGGAGATACGAGCAGTACTTC
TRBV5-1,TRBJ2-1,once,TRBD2,CASSTSTSGGLGEQFF,TGCGCCAGCAGCACCTCGACTAGCGGAGGGCTGGGGGAGCAGTTCTTC
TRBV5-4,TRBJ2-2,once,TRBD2,CASSFPTGRANTGELFF,TGTGCCAGCAGCTTCCCCACCGGGAGGGCGAACACCGGGGAGCTGTTTTTT
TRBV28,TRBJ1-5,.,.,CASGRGDQPQHF,TGTGCCAGTGGTAGGGGTGATCAGCCCCAGCATTTT
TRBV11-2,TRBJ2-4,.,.,CASSLIRLAKNIQYF,TGTGCCAGCAGCTTAATAAGGCTAGCCAAAAACATTCAGTACTTC
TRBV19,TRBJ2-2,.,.,CASSPSRRGSTGELFF,TGTGCCAGTAGTCCTAGCCGGAGAGGGAGTACCGGGGAGCTGTTTTTT
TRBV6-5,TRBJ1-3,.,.,CASSYSVGIGNTIYF,TGTGCCAGCAGTTACTCGGTGGGGATCGGAAACACCATATATTTT
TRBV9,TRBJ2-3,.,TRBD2,CASSVGASGSHTQYF,TGTGCCAGCAGCGTAGGGGCTAGCGGGAGTCATACGCAGTATTTT
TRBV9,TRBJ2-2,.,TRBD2,CASTRGGRDTGELFF,TGTGCCAGCACCCGGGGCGGGAGGGACACCGGGGAGCTGTTTTTT
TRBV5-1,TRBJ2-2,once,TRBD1,CASSFTSDRGTGELFF,TGCGCCAGCAGCTTCACGTCGGACAGGGGAACCGGGGAGCTGTTTTTT
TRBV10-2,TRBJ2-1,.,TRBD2,CASTDRGRAPYNEQFF,TGCGCCAGCACCGACCGCGGGAGGGCCCCCTACAATGAGCAGTTCTTC
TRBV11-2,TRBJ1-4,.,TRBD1,CASSLVPGQANEKLFF,TGTGCCAGCAGCTTAGTACCGGGACAGGCTAATGAAAAACTGTTTTTT
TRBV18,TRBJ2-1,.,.,CASSLTSGVEQFF,TGTGCCAGCTCACTTACGTCAGGGGTTGAGCAGTTCTTC
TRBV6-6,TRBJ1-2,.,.,CASSFGQRRYGYTF,TGTGCCAGCAGTTTTGGACAGCGGCGGTATGGCTACACCTTC
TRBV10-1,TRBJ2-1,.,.,CASSDPSVPPYEQFF,TGCGCCAGCAGTGATCCCTCGGTCCCACCGTATGAGCAGTTCTTC
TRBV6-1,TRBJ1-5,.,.,CASTPGGYSNQPQHF,TGTGCCAGCACCCCGGGGGGGTATAGCAATCAGCCCCAGCATTTT
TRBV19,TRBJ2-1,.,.,CASSIGANEQFF,TGTGCCAGTAGTATAGGAGCCAATGAGCAGTTCTTC
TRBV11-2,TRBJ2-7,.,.,CASSLDLSGRTEQYF,TGTGCCAGCAGCTTAGATCTTTCAGGGCGTACCGAGCAGTACTTC